This T cell receptor (beta chain) was found in a study of glioma-infiltrating T cells. Findings of the study overall: Above-expected tissue-blood divergence occurred in all gliomas, most in low-grade ones. Very few CDR3 sequences were shared between tissue and blood.

Germline V gene sequence: CDR1 LGHDT, CDR2 YNNKEL (reference sequence). The CDR3 runs 16 residues. Trimming took 0 bases from V and 5 from J; bases not matched to a gene: 8. This clonotype has just one count. The antigen is undetermined. Using RNA template, CDR3s of TCR alpha and beta were amplified with iRepertoire arm-PCR. For one-step reverse transcription and amplification, about 90-450 ng of tissue mRNA or PBMC total RNA was used. TCRdb itself ran the multiplex PCR reads through MiXCR, one entry per CDR3 protein. The data contain approximately 110,000 distinct CDR3 sequences, 25% to 30% of them singletons.

This TCR came from a human donor with low-grade glioma or glioblastoma, undergoing nonglioma brain surgery, or in good health (not recorded which). Sequences were obtained from glioma tissue, nonneoplastic brain tissue, or PBMCs (not recorded which). The chain is built from TRBV3-1 and TRBJ2-3, with 7 bases lining up with TRBD2. The CDR3 region has the DNA TGTGCCAGCAGCCAAGAACGGGGGGATTACAAAGATACGCAGTATTTT. It translates to CASSQERGDYKDTQYF.